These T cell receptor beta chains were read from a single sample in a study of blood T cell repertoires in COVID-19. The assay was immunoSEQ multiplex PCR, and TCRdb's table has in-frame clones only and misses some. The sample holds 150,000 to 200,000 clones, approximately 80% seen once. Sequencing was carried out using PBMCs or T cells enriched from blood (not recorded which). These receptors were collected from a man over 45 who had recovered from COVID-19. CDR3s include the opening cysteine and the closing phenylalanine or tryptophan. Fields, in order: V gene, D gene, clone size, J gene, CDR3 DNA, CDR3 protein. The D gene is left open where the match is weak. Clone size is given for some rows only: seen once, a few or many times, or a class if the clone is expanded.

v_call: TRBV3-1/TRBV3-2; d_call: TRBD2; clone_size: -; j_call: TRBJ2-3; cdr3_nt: TGTGCCAGCAGCCAAGTTCGACTAGCGGGAGGCACAGATACGCAGTATTTT; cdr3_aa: CASSQVRLAGGTDTQYF
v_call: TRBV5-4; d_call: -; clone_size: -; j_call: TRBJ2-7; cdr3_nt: TGTGCCAGCAGCTTGGAACTAGGTGGCTCAAGCTCCTACGAGCAGTACTTC; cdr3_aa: CASSLELGGSSSYEQYF
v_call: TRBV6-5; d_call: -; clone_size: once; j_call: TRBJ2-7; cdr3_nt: TGTGCCAGCAGTTACTCAACCCTAGTCTACTTC; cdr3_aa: CASSYSTLVYF
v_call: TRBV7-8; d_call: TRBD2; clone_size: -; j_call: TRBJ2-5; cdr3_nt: TGTGCCAGCAGCTTAGTCGACGGGAGGCGGGAGACCCAGTACTTC; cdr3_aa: CASSLVDGRRETQYF
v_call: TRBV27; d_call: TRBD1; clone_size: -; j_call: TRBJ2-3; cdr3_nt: TGTGCCAGCAGTCCACGCCAACAGGGGTCGGATACGCAGTATTTT; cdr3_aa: CASSPRQQGSDTQYF
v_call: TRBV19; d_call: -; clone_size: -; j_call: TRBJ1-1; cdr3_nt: TGTGCCAGTAGTATCCAGGGCAGGGAAGCTTTCTTT; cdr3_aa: CASSIQGREAFF
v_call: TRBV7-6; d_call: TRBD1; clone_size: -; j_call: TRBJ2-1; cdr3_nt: TGTGCCAGCAGCGCCACAGGGGTTCCCTACAATGAGCAGTTCTTC; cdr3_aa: CASSATGVPYNEQFF
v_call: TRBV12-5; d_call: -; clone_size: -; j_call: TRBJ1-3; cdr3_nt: TGTGCTAGTGGTTCCTCAGGCTCCTCTGGAAACACCATATATTTT; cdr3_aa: CASGSSGSSGNTIYF
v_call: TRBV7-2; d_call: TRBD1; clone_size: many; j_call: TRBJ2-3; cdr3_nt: TGTGCCAGCACCCTAGGGGGGACAGGGAGCACAGATACGCAGTATTTT; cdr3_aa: CASTLGGTGSTDTQYF
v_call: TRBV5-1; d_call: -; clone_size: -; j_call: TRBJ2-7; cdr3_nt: TGCGCCAGCAGTCCTAATGTGTACGAGCAGTACTTC; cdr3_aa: CASSPNVYEQYF
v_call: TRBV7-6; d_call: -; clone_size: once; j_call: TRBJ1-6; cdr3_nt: TGTGCCAGCAGCTTACAACAAAGGACAAGCAGCTCCTATAATTCACCCCTCCACTTT; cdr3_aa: CASSLQQRTSSSYNSPLHF
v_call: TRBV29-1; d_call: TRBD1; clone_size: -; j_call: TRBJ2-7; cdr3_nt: TGCAGCGTCCGGGACAGGGTCCCCTACGAGCAGTACTTC; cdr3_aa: CSVRDRVPYEQYF
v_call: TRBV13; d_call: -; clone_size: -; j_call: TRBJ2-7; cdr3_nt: TGTGCCAGCAGCCCTCCGTATCAGGGTATTTACGAGCAGTACTTC; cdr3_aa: CASSPPYQGIYEQYF
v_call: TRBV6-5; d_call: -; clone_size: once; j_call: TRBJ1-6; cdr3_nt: TGTGCCAGCAGTCCAACATCCGTAGCCCATTCACCCCTCCACTTT; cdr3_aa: CASSPTSVAHSPLHF
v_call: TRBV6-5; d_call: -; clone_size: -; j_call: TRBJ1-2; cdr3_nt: TGTGCCAGCAGACCAGTGACAGATCGCTATGGCTACACCTTC; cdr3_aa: CASRPVTDRYGYTF